These T cell receptor beta chains were read from a single sample in a study of STAT5B mutations in CD4+ large granular lymphocyte leukemia. Profiling relied on immunoSEQ multiplex PCR, and the TCRdb table lists in-frame clones only, not all of them. The sample holds tens of thousands of clones, roughly two thirds seen once. Sequencing was done on a sample of CD4+ T cells from blood buffy coats. These receptors originate from a human donor in good health. Both conserved end residues are part of each CDR3. D genes are given only for firm matches. Clone size is shown for a subset of rows, as once, few, many or a class of expanded clone.

cdr3_nt cdr3_aa d_call clone_size j_call v_call
TGTGCCAGCAGCTTGGGACAGGGGTTGAAAGAGACCCAGTACTTC CASSLGQGLKETQYF TRBD1 NA TRBJ2-5 TRBV7-3
TGTGCCAGTAGGCACGAGGGCCGGTCAAATGAAAAACTGTTTTTT CASRHEGRSNEKLFF NA few TRBJ1-4 TRBV19
TGTGCCAGCTCACCCCTGCGGGGGGCGGAACAGCCCCAGCATTTT CASSPLRGAEQPQHF NA NA TRBJ1-5 TRBV18
TGCGCCAGCAGCCAAGGGGGGGGGATTAGCAATCAGCCCCAGCATTTT CASSQGGGISNQPQHF NA NA TRBJ1-5 TRBV4-1
TGTGCCAGCAGCTTAAACTCTGGGGTTTCCACAGATACGCAGTATTTT CASSLNSGVSTDTQYF NA NA TRBJ2-3 TRBV7-3
TGTGCCAGCAGAAAGGACAGCTCCGAGCAGTACTTC CASRKDSSEQYF NA NA TRBJ2-7 TRBV5-5
TGTGCCAGCAGCTTAGATCGGGGGGATACGCAGTATTTT CASSLDRGDTQYF NA few TRBJ2-3 TRBV11-2
TGTGCCAGTAGTTTGGAGGCGGACTCTGGAAACACCATATATTTT CASSLEADSGNTIYF NA NA TRBJ1-3 TRBV19
TGCGCCAGCAGCTTTCTGAGGGATACGCAGTATTTT CASSFLRDTQYF NA NA TRBJ2-3 TRBV5-1
TGTGCCAGCACCCTCGGGAGGGGTGATTCACCCCTCCACTTT CASTLGRGDSPLHF NA NA TRBJ1-6 TRBV27